This record covers a single T cell receptor (beta chain). The antigen remains unidentified. Using immunoSEQ multiplex PCR, the repertoire was profiled, and TCRdb retains in-frame clones only, with some absent. This table holds tens of thousands of clones, about nine tenths found once. The sample belongs to a study of T cell responses to AZD1222 COVID-19 vaccine. Trimming took 6 bases from V and 6 from J, leaving 17 bases between them. Germline CDR1 reads MNHEY; CDR2 reads SMNVEV (reference sequence). This CDR3 region has 14 residues. Whole-study results and caveats: Spike-wide vaccine-associated CD4 TCRs dominated at 160-218 and 743-854. Repertoire sampling was restricted to post-peak T cell response timepoints. The donor cohort was predominantly white British with a female majority, and clonal diversity may have been underestimated.

The receptor comes from an adult in good health. Sequences were derived from peripheral blood, sampled on day 0 of AZD1222 vaccination. This chain uses TRBV27 with TRBJ1-2; TRBD1 might be the D (5 bases). CDR3 nucleotide sequence: TGTGCCAGCAGCGGAGAAGGGGCCTTCGATGGCTACACCTTC. Protein product: CASSGEGAFDGYTF.